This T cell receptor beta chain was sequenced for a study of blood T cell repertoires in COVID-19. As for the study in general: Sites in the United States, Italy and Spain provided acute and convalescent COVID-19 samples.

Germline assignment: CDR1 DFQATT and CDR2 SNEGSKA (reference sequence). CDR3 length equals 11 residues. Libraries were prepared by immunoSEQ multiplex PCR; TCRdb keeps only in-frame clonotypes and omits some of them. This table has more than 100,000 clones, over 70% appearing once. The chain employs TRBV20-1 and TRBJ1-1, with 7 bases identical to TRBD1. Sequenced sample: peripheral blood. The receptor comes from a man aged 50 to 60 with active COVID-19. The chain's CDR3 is CSVDTGDEAFF. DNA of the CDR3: TGCAGCGTTGATACAGGGGATGAAGCTTTCTTT.